These T cell receptor beta chains were read from a single sample in a study of blood T cell repertoires in COVID-19. The protocol was immunoSEQ multiplex PCR, while the TCRdb copy is restricted to in-frame clones and leaves out a portion. The top ten clones hold around 8.6% of a sample with roughly 140,000 clones, about four fifths of them seen once. Sequenced sample: peripheral blood. Receptors originate from a human donor in a cohort sampled during active COVID-19. CDR3s include the opening cysteine and the closing phenylalanine or tryptophan. A D gene is named only where the DNA matches it firmly. Clone size is shown for a subset of rows, as once, few, many or a class of expanded clone.

d_gene: TRBD2
v_gene: TRBV6-5
j_gene: TRBJ2-7
abundance: NA
CDR3nt: TGTGCCAGCAGACCTACAAGCGGGGGGGCCTACGAGCAGTACTTC
CDR3aa: CASRPTSGGAYEQYF

d_gene: NA
v_gene: TRBV7-6
j_gene: TRBJ1-1
abundance: NA
CDR3nt: TGTGCCAGCAGCCCAGAGCGGGGTACGGACACTGAAGCTTTCTTT
CDR3aa: CASSPERGTDTEAFF

d_gene: TRBD2
v_gene: TRBV5-1
j_gene: TRBJ2-3
abundance: NA
CDR3nt: TGCGCCAGCAGCTTGGGGGCAGCGGGGGGCACAGATACGCAGTATTTT
CDR3aa: CASSLGAAGGTDTQYF

d_gene: TRBD2
v_gene: TRBV5-1
j_gene: TRBJ2-1
abundance: NA
CDR3nt: TGCGCCAGCAGCTCTCCGGGACTAGCGGGGGGGCGGAGCTCCTACAATGAGCAGTTCTTC
CDR3aa: CASSSPGLAGGRSSYNEQFF

d_gene: TRBD1
v_gene: TRBV19
j_gene: TRBJ1-5
abundance: NA
CDR3nt: TGTGCCAGTACCCCGGGGGACAGTCGCAATCAGCCCCAGCATTTT
CDR3aa: CASTPGDSRNQPQHF

d_gene: TRBD1
v_gene: TRBV27
j_gene: TRBJ1-1
abundance: NA
CDR3nt: TGTGCCAGCAGTCGGACAGGGACTATGAACACTGAAGCTTTCTTT
CDR3aa: CASSRTGTMNTEAFF

d_gene: TRBD2
v_gene: TRBV5-1
j_gene: TRBJ2-7
abundance: NA
CDR3nt: TGCGCCAGCAGAGTATGGACTAGCGGGGGGTACGAGCAGTACTTC
CDR3aa: CASRVWTSGGYEQYF

d_gene: NA
v_gene: TRBV11-1
j_gene: TRBJ1-1
abundance: NA
CDR3nt: TGTGCCAGCAGCTCACAGGGTGTAGGAACTGAAGCTTTCTTT
CDR3aa: CASSSQGVGTEAFF

d_gene: TRBD1
v_gene: TRBV28
j_gene: TRBJ1-6
abundance: NA
CDR3nt: TGTGCCAGCAGTCTGGGACAGGGGGTCTCTTATTCACCCCTCCACTTT
CDR3aa: CASSLGQGVSYSPLHF

d_gene: NA
v_gene: TRBV6-5
j_gene: TRBJ1-2
abundance: once
CDR3nt: TGTGCCAGCAGGGAGCCCTTGGGTGGCTACACCTTC
CDR3aa: CASREPLGGYTF

d_gene: TRBD2
v_gene: TRBV27
j_gene: TRBJ2-5
abundance: NA
CDR3nt: TGTGCCAGGTCGGGGGGCCAAGAGACCCAGTACTTC
CDR3aa: CARSGGQETQYF

d_gene: NA
v_gene: TRBV7-2
j_gene: TRBJ2-1
abundance: NA
CDR3nt: TGTGCCAGCAGGTCGACTCAGTCCTACAATGAGCAGTTCTTC
CDR3aa: CASRSTQSYNEQFF

d_gene: TRBD1
v_gene: TRBV6-5
j_gene: TRBJ1-3
abundance: NA
CDR3nt: TGTGCCAGCAGTTTCTACAGGGGGGAAGATTATGACACCATATATTTT
CDR3aa: CASSFYRGEDYDTIYF

d_gene: TRBD2
v_gene: TRBV29-1
j_gene: TRBJ2-3
abundance: NA
CDR3nt: TGCAGCGTTGCGGCTAGCGGGGGGTTCACAGATACGCAGTATTTT
CDR3aa: CSVAASGGFTDTQYF

d_gene: TRBD2
v_gene: TRBV5-5
j_gene: TRBJ2-1
abundance: NA
CDR3nt: TGTGCCAGCAGCTCCAGGCGGGGGGGCCTCTTCGATGAGCAGTTCTTC
CDR3aa: CASSSRRGGLFDEQFF

d_gene: TRBD2
v_gene: TRBV18
j_gene: TRBJ2-5
abundance: NA
CDR3nt: TGTGCCAGCTCACCGGGGGGGACGGAGACCCAGTACTTC
CDR3aa: CASSPGGTETQYF

d_gene: TRBD2
v_gene: TRBV7-9
j_gene: TRBJ2-2
abundance: NA
CDR3nt: TGTGCCAGCAGCCGAGCGGGGGGAGCTACCGGGGAGCTGTTTTTT
CDR3aa: CASSRAGGATGELFF

d_gene: NA
v_gene: TRBV19
j_gene: TRBJ2-7
abundance: NA
CDR3nt: TGTGCCAGTAGTACGAATGACAGGAGCTACGAGCAGTACTTC
CDR3aa: CASSTNDRSYEQYF

d_gene: NA
v_gene: TRBV18
j_gene: TRBJ2-7
abundance: NA
CDR3nt: TGTGCCAGCTCAATCCGGGGGTACTCCTACGAGCAGTACTTC
CDR3aa: CASSIRGYSYEQYF

d_gene: NA
v_gene: TRBV24-1
j_gene: TRBJ2-5
abundance: NA
CDR3nt: TGTGCCACCAGTGACCCTATCAGGGAAGAGACCCAGTACTTC
CDR3aa: CATSDPIREETQYF

d_gene: TRBD2
v_gene: TRBV6-5
j_gene: TRBJ2-1
abundance: NA
CDR3nt: TGTGCCAGCAGTCCCGGACTAGCTTGGGATGAGCAGTTCTTC
CDR3aa: CASSPGLAWDEQFF

d_gene: TRBD1
v_gene: TRBV10-3
j_gene: TRBJ1-2
abundance: NA
CDR3nt: TGTGCCATCAGGGGAAACAGGGGACCGAACGAGAGCGGCTACACCTTC
CDR3aa: CAIRGNRGPNESGYTF

d_gene: NA
v_gene: TRBV5-5
j_gene: TRBJ1-4
abundance: NA
CDR3nt: TGTGCCAGCAGCTTGGCAGGGGCGGTTACTGAAAAACTGTTTTTT
CDR3aa: CASSLAGAVTEKLFF

d_gene: NA
v_gene: TRBV2
j_gene: TRBJ1-5
abundance: NA
CDR3nt: TGTGCCAGCAGTGAAAGGGAGGGCCATCAGCCCCAGCATTTT
CDR3aa: CASSEREGHQPQHF

d_gene: TRBD1
v_gene: TRBV15
j_gene: TRBJ2-7
abundance: NA
CDR3nt: TGTGCCACCAGCAGACCCGGGACAGGGATGCACGAGCAGTACTTC
CDR3aa: CATSRPGTGMHEQYF

d_gene: TRBD1
v_gene: TRBV7-2
j_gene: TRBJ2-2
abundance: NA
CDR3nt: TGTGCCAGCAGACGGGACAGGGGGACGAACACCGGGGAGCTGTTTTTT
CDR3aa: CASRRDRGTNTGELFF

d_gene: NA
v_gene: TRBV5-6
j_gene: TRBJ1-4
abundance: NA
CDR3nt: TGTGCCAGCAGCGATAACATAGGGGGAGATGAAAAACTGTTTTTT
CDR3aa: CASSDNIGGDEKLFF

d_gene: NA
v_gene: TRBV3-1/TRBV3-2
j_gene: TRBJ2-3
abundance: once
CDR3nt: TGTGCCAGCAGCCACCTAAAAGGGCAGCGGGGCACAGATACGCAGTATTTT
CDR3aa: CASSHLKGQRGTDTQYF

d_gene: TRBD2
v_gene: TRBV9
j_gene: TRBJ2-1
abundance: NA
CDR3nt: TGTGCCAGCAGCGCCCCGGGACTAGCGGGGGGTAATGAGCAGTTCTTC
CDR3aa: CASSAPGLAGGNEQFF

d_gene: TRBD1
v_gene: TRBV19
j_gene: TRBJ2-5
abundance: NA
CDR3nt: TGTGCCAGTAGTAACCTCCGGGACAGGGGGCATGAGACCCAGTACTTC
CDR3aa: CASSNLRDRGHETQYF

d_gene: TRBD2
v_gene: TRBV13
j_gene: TRBJ2-5
abundance: NA
CDR3nt: TGTGCCAGCAGCCCGCCGGGACTAGAAGAGACCCAGTACTTC
CDR3aa: CASSPPGLEETQYF

d_gene: TRBD2
v_gene: TRBV10-3
j_gene: TRBJ2-1
abundance: NA
CDR3nt: TGTGCCATCAGTGGGGGAGCTAGCGGGGGATCCTACAATGAGCAGTTCTTC
CDR3aa: CAISGGASGGSYNEQFF

d_gene: NA
v_gene: TRBV14
j_gene: TRBJ1-2
abundance: NA
CDR3nt: TGTGCCAGCAGCCCTGTTATAACAGCTCGTGGCTACACCTTC
CDR3aa: CASSPVITARGYTF

d_gene: NA
v_gene: TRBV15
j_gene: TRBJ1-6
abundance: NA
CDR3nt: TGTGCCACCAGCAGAGATCACACAGCCGATGGGCCCCTCCACTTT
CDR3aa: CATSRDHTADGPLHF

d_gene: NA
v_gene: TRBV21-1
j_gene: TRBJ1-6
abundance: NA
CDR3nt: TGTGCCAGCTATGGGACAGGGAGGCCTGGGGGTTCACCCCTCCACTTT
CDR3aa: CASYGTGRPGGSPLHF

d_gene: TRBD1
v_gene: TRBV14
j_gene: TRBJ2-3
abundance: NA
CDR3nt: TGTGCCAGCAGCCGCCGGACAGGGGGAAACACAGATACGCAGTATTTT
CDR3aa: CASSRRTGGNTDTQYF

d_gene: TRBD1
v_gene: TRBV19
j_gene: TRBJ2-1
abundance: NA
CDR3nt: TGTGCCAGTAGTATCGGGACAGTTTACAATGAGCAGTTCTTC
CDR3aa: CASSIGTVYNEQFF

d_gene: NA
v_gene: TRBV3-1/TRBV3-2
j_gene: TRBJ2-7
abundance: NA
CDR3nt: TGTGCCAGCAGCCAAGAATGGACAAGGGGGTCCTACGAGCAGTACTTC
CDR3aa: CASSQEWTRGSYEQYF

d_gene: TRBD1
v_gene: TRBV12-5
j_gene: TRBJ1-1
abundance: many
CDR3nt: TGTGCTAGTGCTCCGGACAGGGGGCGAGCTTTCTTT
CDR3aa: CASAPDRGRAFF

d_gene: NA
v_gene: TRBV28
j_gene: TRBJ1-1
abundance: few
CDR3nt: TGTGCCAGCAGTTTAGTTGGGGCGAAGGACACTGAAGCTTTCTTT
CDR3aa: CASSLVGAKDTEAFF

d_gene: TRBD1
v_gene: TRBV9
j_gene: TRBJ1-5
abundance: NA
CDR3nt: TGTGCCAGCAGCCCTTCCTTCGCAGGGGGAGTGTTAGCCCAGCATTTT
CDR3aa: CASSPSFAGGVLAQHF

d_gene: TRBD1
v_gene: TRBV7-9
j_gene: TRBJ2-3
abundance: NA
CDR3nt: TGTGCCAGCAGCTTCCCCGGGACAGGGTATTCGGATACGCAGTATTTT
CDR3aa: CASSFPGTGYSDTQYF

d_gene: TRBD2
v_gene: TRBV2
j_gene: TRBJ2-4
abundance: NA
CDR3nt: TGTGCCAGCAGTGACCTAGCGGGGGGGCCGGCCAAAAACATTCAGTACTTC
CDR3aa: CASSDLAGGPAKNIQYF

d_gene: NA
v_gene: TRBV7-9
j_gene: TRBJ2-3
abundance: NA
CDR3nt: TGTGCCAGCAGCCCAATGACAGGCACAGATACGCAGTATTTT
CDR3aa: CASSPMTGTDTQYF

d_gene: NA
v_gene: TRBV5-6
j_gene: TRBJ1-2
abundance: NA
CDR3nt: TGTGCCAGCAGCTCCGGGACAACGATTAACTATGGCTACACCTTC
CDR3aa: CASSSGTTINYGYTF

d_gene: NA
v_gene: TRBV9
j_gene: TRBJ2-5
abundance: NA
CDR3nt: TGTGCCAGCAGCGTAGATAGAGTTCGGGAGACCCAGTACTTC
CDR3aa: CASSVDRVRETQYF

d_gene: NA
v_gene: TRBV13
j_gene: TRBJ2-5
abundance: NA
CDR3nt: TGTGCCAGCAGCTTTCTGGGGGCAGAGACCCAGTACTTC
CDR3aa: CASSFLGAETQYF

d_gene: NA
v_gene: TRBV6-5
j_gene: TRBJ1-1
abundance: few
CDR3nt: TGTGCCAGCAGTTACTTTCGGGTTGTCGGCACTGAAGCTTTCTTT
CDR3aa: CASSYFRVVGTEAFF

d_gene: TRBD1
v_gene: TRBV11-2
j_gene: TRBJ1-1
abundance: few
CDR3nt: TGTGCCAGCAGCCCAGCCGGGACAGGGAACACTGAAGCTTTCTTT
CDR3aa: CASSPAGTGNTEAFF

d_gene: NA
v_gene: TRBV4-1
j_gene: TRBJ2-1
abundance: NA
CDR3nt: TGCGCCAGCACCGTAGCGGTTTCCTACAATGAGCAGTTCTTC
CDR3aa: CASTVAVSYNEQFF

d_gene: NA
v_gene: TRBV2
j_gene: TRBJ2-5
abundance: NA
CDR3nt: TGTGCCAGCAACTTCGACGGGGGAGGCCCGGAGACCCAGTACTTC
CDR3aa: CASNFDGGGPETQYF

d_gene: NA
v_gene: TRBV5-4
j_gene: TRBJ2-3
abundance: NA
CDR3nt: TGTGCCAGCAGCCCCACATCAGATACGCAGTATTTT
CDR3aa: CASSPTSDTQYF

d_gene: NA
v_gene: TRBV28
j_gene: TRBJ1-1
abundance: NA
CDR3nt: TGTGCCAGCAGTCTTCTTAGACAGGCAACTTTGAACACTGAAGCTTTCTTT
CDR3aa: CASSLLRQATLNTEAFF

d_gene: TRBD1
v_gene: TRBV6-1
j_gene: TRBJ1-3
abundance: NA
CDR3nt: TGTGCCAGCAGGGAACAGGGGGTGATGACTGGAAACACCATATATTTT
CDR3aa: CASREQGVMTGNTIYF